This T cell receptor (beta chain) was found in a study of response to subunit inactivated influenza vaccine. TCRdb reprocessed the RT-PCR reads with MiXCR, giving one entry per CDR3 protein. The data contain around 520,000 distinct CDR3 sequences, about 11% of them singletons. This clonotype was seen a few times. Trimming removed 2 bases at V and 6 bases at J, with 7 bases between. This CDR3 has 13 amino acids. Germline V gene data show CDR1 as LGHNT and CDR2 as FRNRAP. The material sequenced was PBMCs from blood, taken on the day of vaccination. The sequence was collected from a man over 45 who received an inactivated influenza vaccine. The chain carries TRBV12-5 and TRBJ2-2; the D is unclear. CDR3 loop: CASGLIRPGELFF. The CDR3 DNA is TGTGCTAGTGGTTTGATCAGGCCCGGGGAGCTGTTTTTT. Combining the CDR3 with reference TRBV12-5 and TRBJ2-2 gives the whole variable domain DARVTQTPRHKVTEMGQEVTMRCQPILGHNTVFWYRQTMMQGLELLAYFRNRAPLDDSGMPKDRFSAEMPDATLATLKIQPSEPRDSAVYFCASGLIRPGELFFGEGSRLTVL.